This T cell receptor (beta chain) was sequenced in a study of blood T cell repertoires in COVID-19. The CDR3 runs 14 residues. Trimming pared 2 bases from V and 0 bases from J, leaving 6 bases between. Per the germline V gene, CDR1 is WNHNN and CDR2 is SYGVQD (reference sequence). Assay: immunoSEQ multiplex PCR; the TCRdb copy retains only in-frame clones and omits some. The table records 150,000 to 200,000 clones, roughly 87% of them present only once. This chain joins TRBV10-1 and TRBJ2-3; D is uncertain. The source is a woman between 45 and 60 years old with acute or convalescent COVID-19. Sequencing was carried out using peripheral blood. CDR3 protein: CASSEPSSTDTQYF. CDR3 coding DNA: TGCGCCAGCAGTGAGCCCTCTAGCACAGATACGCAGTATTTT.